This T cell receptor beta chain was sequenced for a study of OX40 agonist ivuxolimab in advanced cancers. The CDR3 sequence is 15 residues long. Germline CDR1 and CDR2: KGHSH and LQKENI. The germline V and J ends were trimmed by 2 bases and 4 bases, with 14 bases remaining between them. This table comes from immunoSEQ multiplex PCR, and its TCRdb copy is limited to in-frame clones, with some not included. The sample contains roughly 80,000 clones, less than 90% of which appear only once. Study results and limitations: Some patients who did not respond also had low normalized T-cell clonal expansion. Compared with others, partial responders at 0.1-3.0 mg/kg displayed clonal expansion among the lowest. At 0.1 to 3.0 mg/kg, CD4+ and CD8+ blood T cells expanded clonally by week 6.

Concerning this clone itself: Its specificity is unknown.

The sampling schedule covered blood at baseline, cycle 4 day 1, and cycle 7 day 1. The sample consisted of CD4+ or CD8+ T cells sorted from blood, taken in a trial of the OX40 agonist ivuxolimab. The gene calls are TRBV18 and TRBJ1-2, with no clear D. The TCR was taken from an adult with an advanced solid tumor such as melanoma, head and neck, liver or kidney cancer. The CDR3 DNA is TGTGCCAGCTCACCATTACCGACGATGGGCTATGGCTACACCTTC. Its protein product is CASSPLPTMGYGYTF. Filled out from reference TRBV18 and TRBJ1-2, the complete variable domain reads NAGVMQNPRHLVRRRGQEARLRCSPMKGHSHVYWYRQLPEEGLKFMVYLQKENIIDESGMPKERFSAEFPKEGPSILRIQQVVRGDSAAYFCASSPLPTMGYGYTFGSGTRLTVV.